This record looks at one T cell receptor beta chain sequence and its context. With 0 bases removed from V and 11 bases from J, the gap between germline ends came to 10 bases. Germline lookup yields CDR1 SGHAT and CDR2 FQNNGV. This CDR3 has 12 amino acids. The sample is drawn from a study of blood T cell repertoires in COVID-19. Study overall: COVID-19 samples collected from the United States, Italy and Spain covered acute and convalescent phases. PBMCs, B-cell-depleted T cells, or T cells were the source of the cDNA or gDNA that made up the material.

Measured with immunoSEQ multiplex PCR; TCRdb has only the in-frame clones, and not every one. The table records 200,000 or so clones, roughly 80% of them present only once. The receptor was derived from a man between 60 and 75 years old with active or convalescent COVID-19. Sample: peripheral blood. The chain combines TRBV11-2 with TRBJ1-1; D gene unclear. DNA of the CDR3: TGTGCCAGCAGCTTAGAGATCGGAGGGGCTTTCTTT. Translated, it gives CASSLEIGGAFF.